This T cell receptor (beta chain) was documented in a study of OX40 agonist ivuxolimab in advanced cancers. General observations from the study: With doses of 0.1-3.0 mg/kg, partial responders showed among the lowest clonal expansion. Clonal expansion from baseline to week 6 occurred in both CD4+ and CD8+ T cells. Expanded clones belonging to CD8+ T cells outnumbered, on average, those of CD4+.

A note on this clone: Its antigen is currently unknown.

Germline V gene sequence: CDR1 MNHEY, CDR2 SVGAGI. J gave up 12 bases and V 4 bases, and 10 bases lay outside the gene matches. CDR3 length: 15 residues. TCRdb's table, derived via immunoSEQ multiplex PCR, lists solely in-frame clones and lacks some. The table lists more than 50,000 clones, 80% to 90% of them singletons, with roughly 2.3% in the top ten. The chain has TRBV6-5 and TRBJ1-6; TRBD1 agrees at 9 bases. The material was CD4+ or CD8+ T cells sorted from blood, obtained in a trial of the OX40 agonist ivuxolimab. The sequence was obtained from an adult with an advanced solid tumor such as melanoma, head and neck, liver or kidney cancer. The CDR3 DNA sequence: TGTGCCAGCAGTTTGACCTCGGGACAGGGCTTACCCCTCCACTTT. Protein sequence: CASSLTSGQGLPLHF.